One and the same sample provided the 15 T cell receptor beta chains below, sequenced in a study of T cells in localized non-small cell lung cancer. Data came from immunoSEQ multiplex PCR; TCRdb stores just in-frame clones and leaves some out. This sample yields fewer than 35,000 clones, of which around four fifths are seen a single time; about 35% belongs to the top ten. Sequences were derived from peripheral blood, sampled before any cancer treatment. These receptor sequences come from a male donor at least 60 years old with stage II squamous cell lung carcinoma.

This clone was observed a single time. The CDR3 DNA follows: TGTGCCAGCAGCACCCCCGGGACCGGTGGCACTGAAGCTTTCTTT. Translated, it gives CASSTPGTGGTEAFF. The chain recombines TRBV11-3 with TRBJ1-1; D might be TRBD1 (5 bases). Trimming shortened V by 5 bases and J by 4 bases, and 17 bases separated the two germline ends. This CDR3 is built from 15 residues. The V gene's germline CDR1 is SGHNT and CDR2 YENEEA.

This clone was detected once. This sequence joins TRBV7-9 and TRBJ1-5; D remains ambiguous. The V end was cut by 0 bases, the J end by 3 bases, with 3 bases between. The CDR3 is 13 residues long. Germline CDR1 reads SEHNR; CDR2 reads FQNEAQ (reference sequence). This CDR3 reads CASSLAHNQPQHF. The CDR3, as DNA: TGTGCCAGCAGCTTAGCGCACAATCAGCCCCAGCATTTT.

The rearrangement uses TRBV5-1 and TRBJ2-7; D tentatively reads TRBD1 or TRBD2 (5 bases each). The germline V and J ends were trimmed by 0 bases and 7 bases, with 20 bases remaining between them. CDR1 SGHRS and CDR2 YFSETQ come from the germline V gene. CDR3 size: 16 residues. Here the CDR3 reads CASSLAGGTVPQEQYF. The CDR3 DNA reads TGCGCCAGCAGCTTGGCCGGTGGGACGGTTCCCCAGGAGCAGTACTTC. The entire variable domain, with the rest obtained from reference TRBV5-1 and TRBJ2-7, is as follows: KAGVTQTPRYLIKTRGQQVTLSCSPISGHRSVSWYQQTPGQGLQFLFEYFSETQRNKGNFPGRFSGRQFSNSRSEMNVSTLELGDSALYLCASSLAGGTVPQEQYFGPGTRLTVT.

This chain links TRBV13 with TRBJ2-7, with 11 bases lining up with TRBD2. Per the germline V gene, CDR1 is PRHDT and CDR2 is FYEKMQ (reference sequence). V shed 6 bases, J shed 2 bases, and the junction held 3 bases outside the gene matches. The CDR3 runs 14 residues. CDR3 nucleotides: TGTGCCAGCAGGCTACTAGCGGGGGCCTACGAGCAGTACTTC. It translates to CASRLLAGAYEQYF.

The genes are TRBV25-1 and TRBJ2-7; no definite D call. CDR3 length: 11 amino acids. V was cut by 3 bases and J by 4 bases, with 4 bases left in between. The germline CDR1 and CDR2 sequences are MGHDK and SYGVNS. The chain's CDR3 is CASSEVYEQYF. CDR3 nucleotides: TGTGCCAGCAGTGAGGTGTACGAGCAGTACTTC.

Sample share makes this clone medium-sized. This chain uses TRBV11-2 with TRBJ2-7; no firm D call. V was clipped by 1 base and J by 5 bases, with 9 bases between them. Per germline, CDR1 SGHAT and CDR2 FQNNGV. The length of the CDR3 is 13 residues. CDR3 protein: CASSLARTDEQYF. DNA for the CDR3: TGTGCCAGCAGCTTAGCTAGAACGGACGAGCAGTACTTC. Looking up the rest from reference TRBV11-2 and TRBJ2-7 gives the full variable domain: EAGVAQSPRYKIIEKRQSVAFWCNPISGHATLYWYQQILGQGPKLLIQFQNNGVVDDSQLPKDRFSAERLKGVDSTLKIQPAKLEDSAVYLCASSLARTDEQYFGPGTRLTVT.

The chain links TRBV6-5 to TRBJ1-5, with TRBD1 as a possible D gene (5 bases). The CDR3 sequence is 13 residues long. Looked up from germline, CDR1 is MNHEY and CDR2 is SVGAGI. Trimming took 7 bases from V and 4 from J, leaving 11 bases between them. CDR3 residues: CASKRDGNQPQHF. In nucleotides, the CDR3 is TGTGCCAGCAAACGGGACGGAAATCAGCCCCAGCATTTT.

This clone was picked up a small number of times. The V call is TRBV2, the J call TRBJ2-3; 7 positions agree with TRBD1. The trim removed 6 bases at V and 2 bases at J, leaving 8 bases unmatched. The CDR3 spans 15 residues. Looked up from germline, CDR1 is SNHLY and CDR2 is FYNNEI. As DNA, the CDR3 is TGTGCCAGCAGGGCAACAGGGGCCCTCACAGATACGCAGTATTTT. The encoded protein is CASRATGALTDTQYF.

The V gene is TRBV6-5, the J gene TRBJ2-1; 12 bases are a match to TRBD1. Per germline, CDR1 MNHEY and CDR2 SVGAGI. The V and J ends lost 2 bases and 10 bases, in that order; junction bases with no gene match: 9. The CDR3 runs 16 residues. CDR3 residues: CASSYTPGQGAREQFF. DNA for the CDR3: TGTGCCAGCAGTTACACCCCGGGACAGGGGGCCCGGGAGCAGTTCTTC.

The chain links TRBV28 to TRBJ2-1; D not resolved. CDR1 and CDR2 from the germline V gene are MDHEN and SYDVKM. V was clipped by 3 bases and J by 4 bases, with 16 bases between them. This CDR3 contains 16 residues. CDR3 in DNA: TGTGCCAGCAGTTTTTATAGAACAGCAGTTTACAATGAGCAGTTCTTC. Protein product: CASSFYRTAVYNEQFF.

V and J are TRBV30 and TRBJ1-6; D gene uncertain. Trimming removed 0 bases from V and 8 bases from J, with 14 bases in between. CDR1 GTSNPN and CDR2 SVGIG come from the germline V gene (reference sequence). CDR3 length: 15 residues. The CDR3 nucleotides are TGTGCCTGGAGTGTACAAGGAGCTCTGCATTCACCCCTCCACTTT. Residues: CAWSVQGALHSPLHF.

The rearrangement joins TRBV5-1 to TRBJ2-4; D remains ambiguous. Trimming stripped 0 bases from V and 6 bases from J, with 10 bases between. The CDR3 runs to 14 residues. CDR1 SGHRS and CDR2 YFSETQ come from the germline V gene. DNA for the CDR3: TGCGCCAGCAGCTTGGGATCCTTCGGAAACATTCAGTACTTC. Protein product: CASSLGSFGNIQYF.

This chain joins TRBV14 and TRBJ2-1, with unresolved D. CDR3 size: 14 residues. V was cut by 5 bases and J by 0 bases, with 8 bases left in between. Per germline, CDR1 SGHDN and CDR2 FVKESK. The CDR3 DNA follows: TGTGCCAGCAGCGACCGCCTCTCCTACAATGAGCAGTTCTTC. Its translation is CASSDRLSYNEQFF.

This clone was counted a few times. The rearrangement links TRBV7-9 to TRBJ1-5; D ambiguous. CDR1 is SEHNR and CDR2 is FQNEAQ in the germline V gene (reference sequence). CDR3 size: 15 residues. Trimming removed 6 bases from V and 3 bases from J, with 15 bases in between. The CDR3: CASSTTGSNNQPQHF. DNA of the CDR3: TGTGCCAGCAGTACTACCGGGTCCAACAATCAGCCCCAGCATTTT.

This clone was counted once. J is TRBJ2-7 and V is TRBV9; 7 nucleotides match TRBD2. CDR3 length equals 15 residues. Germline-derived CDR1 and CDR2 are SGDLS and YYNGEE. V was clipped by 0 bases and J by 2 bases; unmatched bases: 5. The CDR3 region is CASSVDEGTTYEQYF. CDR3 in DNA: TGTGCCAGCAGCGTAGATGAAGGGACTACCTACGAGCAGTACTTC.